This is a list of T cell receptor beta chains from one sample in a study of OX40 agonist ivuxolimab in advanced cancers. Produced via immunoSEQ multiplex PCR; TCRdb's table is partial and in-frame only. The repertoire holds 95,000 to 150,000 clones, 93% seen once, with approximately 0.15% in the top ten. The material sequenced was CD4+ or CD8+ T cells sorted from blood, taken in a trial of the OX40 agonist ivuxolimab. The source of these receptors is an adult with an advanced solid tumor such as melanoma, head and neck, liver or kidney cancer. Each CDR3 is given with its conserved first and last residue. Fields, in order: J gene, clone size, V gene, CDR3 protein. Not all rows give a size; the values are once, few, many and, for expanded clones, a class.

TRBJ2-7,-,TRBV23-1,CASSQSGRGVLYEQYF
TRBJ1-1,-,TRBV14,CASSQGLSNTEAFF
TRBJ2-7,-,TRBV6-7,CASSYSMGPGIYEQYF
TRBJ2-5,-,TRBV7-2,CASSLKLTGSGETQYF
TRBJ1-4,-,TRBV5-5,CASSLRLTEIEKLFF
TRBJ1-5,-,TRBV27,CASSFQGKGNQPQHF
TRBJ1-5,-,TRBV2,CASSDRGYYSNQPQHF
TRBJ2-3,-,TRBV7-3,CASSLTSGTDTQYF
TRBJ2-3,-,TRBV7-2,CASRPGFRTDTQYF
TRBJ1-5,-,TRBV29-1,CSVRLEGARGQPQHF
TRBJ1-1,-,TRBV11-3,CASSLGATEAFF
TRBJ1-1,-,TRBV29-1,CSVADRANTEAFF
TRBJ2-1,-,TRBV30,CAWSSDGWNEQFF
TRBJ1-3,-,TRBV6-5,CASSSDRFSGNTIYF
TRBJ2-7,-,TRBV11-2,CASSFLGSLLYF
TRBJ2-5,-,TRBV19,CASSRVFGGSGGQETQYF
TRBJ2-1,-,TRBV6-5,CASTRTGYEQFF
TRBJ2-5,-,TRBV20-1,CSATSGETQYF
TRBJ1-1,few,TRBV5-1,CASSLDLGTEAFF
TRBJ2-6,-,TRBV2,CASSRGQGRSGANVLTF
TRBJ1-1,-,TRBV28,CASSPGGHPEAFF
TRBJ1-3,-,TRBV9,CASSGPGGPFGNTIYF
TRBJ2-7,-,TRBV7-3,CASSVTGGVIGEQYF
TRBJ2-2,-,TRBV15,CATSRDRPGELFF
TRBJ2-5,-,TRBV7-3,CASSPGWEETQYF
TRBJ2-5,-,TRBV7-3,CASSLIGAGETQYF
TRBJ2-3,-,TRBV7-8,CASSLVVGLSTDTQYF
TRBJ1-1,-,TRBV19,CASSKLQGGTEAFF
TRBJ2-3,-,TRBV11-2,CASTFRGAPRADTQYF
TRBJ1-4,-,TRBV7-9,CASSLVDRGGEKLFF
TRBJ2-7,-,TRBV6-6,CASRTRGLDYEQYF
TRBJ1-1,once,TRBV5-1,CASSPRVQGGNTEAFF
TRBJ2-7,-,TRBV6-6,CASSRVDEQYF
TRBJ1-1,-,TRBV14,CASSQGGRGRETEAFF
TRBJ2-1,-,TRBV28,CASSFRGPGNEQFF
TRBJ1-2,-,TRBV15,CATSRPAQPGRGDSYTF
TRBJ2-7,-,TRBV7-3,CASSRDFTYEQYF
TRBJ2-7,-,TRBV5-5,CASSSWGIDKQYF
TRBJ1-2,once,TRBV6-5,CASSYGQPQESYGYTF
TRBJ2-1,-,TRBV7-2,CASSSGTANNEQFF
TRBJ2-3,once,TRBV7-3,CASSLLRADTQYF
TRBJ2-3,-,TRBV10-3,CAISEAGAGDTQYF
TRBJ1-1,-,TRBV6-4,CASSDMPGALTEAFF
TRBJ2-5,-,TRBV5-1,CASSLVATVSQETQYF
TRBJ1-1,once,TRBV7-3,CASSKDSSNTEAFF
TRBJ2-5,-,TRBV5-1,CASSLGASPNQETQYF
TRBJ2-5,-,TRBV7-6,CASSLVGPEQYF
TRBJ2-3,-,TRBV27,CASSLYAGGTDTQYF
TRBJ1-3,-,TRBV18,CASSPGTEGNTIYF
TRBJ2-5,-,TRBV7-2,CASSRGARGGETQYF
TRBJ1-5,once,TRBV18,CASSPVGGGVQPQHF
TRBJ2-3,-,TRBV28,CASSERRSGTDTQYF
TRBJ2-5,-,TRBV6-6,CASRPRLAGVWETQYF
TRBJ1-3,once,TRBV11-2,CASSQQGRVFVGNTIYF
TRBJ2-3,-,TRBV12-5,CASALGGRGVTDTQYF